Following are 21 T cell receptor beta chains from one sample sequenced in a study of T cells in localized non-small cell lung cancer. Method: immunoSEQ multiplex PCR; TCRdb's copy keeps in-frame clones and lacks some. The sample holds about 5,600 clones, around a quarter seen once. The sample was lung tumor tissue, taken before any cancer treatment. These receptors originate from a female donor older than 55 with stage I lung adenocarcinoma.

In this sample, this clone turned up a few times. J is TRBJ1-2 and V is TRBV9; D is uncertain. V dropped 0 bases and J dropped 8 bases, with 14 bases sitting between them. The CDR3 is 14 amino acids. Germline V gene sequence: CDR1 SGDLS, CDR2 YYNGEE. The CDR3 spells CASSVAGRAEGYTF. The CDR3 region has the DNA TGTGCCAGCAGCGTAGCTGGGAGGGCGGAGGGCTACACCTTC.

The sample holds a few counts of this clone. This rearrangement joins TRBV11-3 to TRBJ1-4; 8 bases match TRBD1. This CDR3 is built from 16 residues. J lost 4 bases, V lost 5 bases, and 9 bases had no gene match. CDR1 SGHNT and CDR2 YENEEA come from the germline V gene. The CDR3: CASSPTYDRGNEKLFF. The CDR3 nucleotides are TGTGCCAGCAGCCCTACCTATGACAGGGGTAATGAAAAACTGTTTTTT. Based on the CDR3 plus reference TRBV11-3 and TRBJ1-4, the full variable domain is EAGVVQSPRYKIIEKKQPVAFWCNPISGHNTLYWYLQNLGQGPELLIRYENEEAVDDSQLPKDRFSAERLKGVDSTLKIQPAELGDSAVYLCASSPTYDRGNEKLFFGSGTQLSVL.

This clone was observed a few times. The chain has TRBV11-3 and TRBJ2-7; 11 bases are a match to TRBD2. Germline CDR1 is SGHNT and CDR2 is YENEEA. With V trimmed by 3 bases and J by 2 bases, 3 bases remained unmatched. The CDR3 consists of 15 residues. The CDR3 region has the DNA TGTGCCAGCAGCTTTGTAGCGGGAGGGCCCTACGAGCAGTACTTC. This translates into CASSFVAGGPYEQYF.

The J gene is TRBJ2-1, the V gene TRBV2, with D unresolved. The V and J ends lost 0 bases and 9 bases respectively, with 9 bases between them. The CDR3 has 13 residues. CDR1 is SNHLY, CDR2 FYNNEI, per germline. CDR3 nucleotides: TGTGCCAGCAGTGAAGCGGCTACTGGTGAGCAGTTCTTC. Amino acids: CASSEAATGEQFF.

The V and J genes are TRBV15 and TRBJ1-5; D remains unclear. This CDR3 is 14 amino acids long. The V and J ends lost 0 bases and 2 bases respectively, with 5 bases between them. Per germline, CDR1 LNHNV and CDR2 YYDKDF (reference sequence). The CDR3 loop is CATSRDRGNQPQHF. The CDR3 DNA reads as TGTGCCACCAGCAGAGATCGGGGCAATCAGCCCCAGCATTTT.

This clone was recorded a few times. Here the CDR3 DNA reads TGTGCCAGCAGCCTACAGGGTGGGGCCAACGTCCTGACTTTC. Its translation is CASSLQGGANVLTF. J is TRBJ2-6 and V is TRBV28; TRBD1 is a possible D gene (6 bases). This CDR3 spans 14 amino acids. Trimming shortened V by 6 bases and J by 3 bases, and 9 bases separated the two germline ends. The V gene's germline CDR1 is MDHEN and CDR2 SYDVKM.

The chain combines TRBV11-3 with TRBJ2-4, with 9 bases identical to TRBD1. The CDR3 runs to 14 residues. After removal of 2 bases from V and 8 bases from J, the junction contained 4 bases not matched to a gene. Germline CDR1 is SGHNT and CDR2 is YENEEA. CDR3 residues: CASSLLRTGDIQYF. The CDR3 DNA reads as TGTGCCAGCAGCTTACTAAGGACAGGGGACATTCAGTACTTC.

This clone was seen only once. This chain uses TRBV18 with TRBJ2-3; 8 bases agree with TRBD2. This CDR3 has 17 amino acids. The germline V gene has CDR1 KGHSH and CDR2 LQKENI. With V trimmed by 2 bases and J by 5 bases, 12 bases remained unmatched. The CDR3 loop is CASSPLTVSGSQDTQYF. Written as DNA, the CDR3 is TGTGCCAGCTCACCATTAACGGTCAGCGGGAGTCAAGATACGCAGTATTTT.

The CDR3 DNA is TGTGCCAGCAGCTTAGGGGGGGAACATCAAGAGACCCAGTACTTC. Its translation is CASSLGGEHQETQYF. The rearrangement joins TRBV11-1 to TRBJ2-5; perhaps TRBD2 as D (6 bases). Trimming removed 1 base at V and 2 bases at J, with 11 bases between. The CDR3 length is 15 residues. In germline, CDR1 is SGHAT, CDR2 FQDESV (reference sequence).

The chain uses TRBV4-1 and TRBJ2-1; 15 nucleotides align to TRBD2. From germline, CDR1 is MGHRA and CDR2 YSYEKL. The CDR3 loop spans 19 amino acids. V dropped 3 bases and J dropped 7; count of bases not matched to a gene: 13. The CDR3 DNA follows: TGCGCCAGCAGCCACCCTGGACTAGCGGGAGGGCCGACTAGGAATGAGCAGTTCTTC. Its translation is CASSHPGLAGGPTRNEQFF.

By share, this clone ranks as large. CDR3 bases: TGTGCCAGCAGCTCCCGACAGGGGGGTAAGAATGAGCAGTTCTTC. Its protein product is CASSSRQGGKNEQFF. The rearrangement uses TRBV11-3 and TRBJ2-1, with 9 bases identical to TRBD1. Germline CDR1 is SGHNT and CDR2 is YENEEA. V lost 4 bases to trimming and J lost 7 bases; unmatched junction nucleotides: 8. The CDR3 has 15 residues. The entire variable domain, with the rest obtained from reference TRBV11-3 and TRBJ2-1, is as follows: EAGVVQSPRYKIIEKKQPVAFWCNPISGHNTLYWYLQNLGQGPELLIRYENEEAVDDSQLPKDRFSAERLKGVDSTLKIQPAELGDSAVYLCASSSRQGGKNEQFFGPGTRLTVL.

This clone was counted between two and nine times. This chain links TRBV9 with TRBJ1-5; 9 bases match TRBD1. The CDR3 is 14 residues long. The ends lost 3 bases at V and 2 bases at J; junction bases unmatched: 0. Germline-derived CDR1 and CDR2 are SGDLS and YYNGEE. The DNA of the CDR3 is TGTGCCAGCAGCGGGACAGGGGGCAATCAGCCCCAGCATTTT. Encoded protein: CASSGTGGNQPQHF.

The chain links TRBV9 to TRBJ2-5; 9 nucleotides match TRBD1. Looked up from germline, CDR1 is SGDLS and CDR2 is YYNGEE. CDR3 length: 14 amino acids. V lost 3 bases, J lost 5 bases, and 5 bases stayed unmatched. The CDR3 sequence: CASSGDRARETQYF. In DNA form, the CDR3 reads TGTGCCAGCAGCGGGGACAGGGCGAGGGAGACCCAGTACTTC.

CDR3 in amino acids: CASSLRGEREETQYF. The DNA of the CDR3 is TGTGCCAGCAGCCTACGGGGTGAGAGGGAGGAGACCCAGTACTTC. The gene calls are TRBV6-8 and TRBJ2-5; tentative D call: TRBD2 (5 bases). V lost 6 bases and J 5 bases, leaving 19 bases between the germline ends. The CDR3 runs 15 residues. Germline assignment: CDR1 MNHGY and CDR2 SAAAGT.

This chain's CDR3 is CASSLDNGQGAEQFF. DNA of the CDR3: TGTGCCAGCAGCTTAGATAACGGACAGGGGGCTGAGCAGTTCTTC. This chain uses TRBV11-3 with TRBJ2-1; TRBD1 aligns across 11 bases. This CDR3 comprises 15 residues. Germline loops: CDR1 SGHNT, CDR2 YENEEA. Unmatched junction bases numbered 4, after V lost 0 bases and J lost 9 bases.

The V gene is TRBV19, the J gene TRBJ2-1; TRBD1 matches 8 bases. Germline V gives CDR1 LNHDA, CDR2 SQIVND (reference sequence). The CDR3 is 17 amino acids. V dropped 7 bases and J dropped 8; count of bases not matched to a gene: 19. The DNA for the CDR3 is TGTGCCAGTAAGGCCCCCCTTGAACAGGGGGGAAGGGATGAGCAGTTCTTC. This codes for CASKAPLEQGGRDEQFF.

The chain is built from TRBV23-1 and TRBJ2-7, with 11 bases fitting TRBD2. TRBV23-1 qualifies as an ORF whose function is uncertain. V gave up 2 bases and J gave up 3 bases; unmatched junction bases: 6. This CDR3 comprises 16 residues. The CDR3 bases are TGCGCCAGCAGTCAAACCCATAGCGGGAGGGGCTACGAGCAGTACTTC. It is translated as CASSQTHSGRGYEQYF.

This clone was detected only a few times. The chain combines TRBV6-8 with TRBJ2-2; 8 positions agree with TRBD1. Germline V gene lookup returns CDR1 MNHGY and CDR2 SAAAGT. The CDR3 extends over 14 amino acids. V gave up 8 bases and J gave up 5 bases; unmatched junction bases: 7. CDR3 amino acids: CASSGQGRTGELFF. For the CDR3, the DNA is TGTGCCAGCTCTGGACAGGGTCGAACCGGGGAGCTGTTTTTT.

The J gene is TRBJ2-3, the V gene TRBV29-1, with D perhaps TRBD2 (5 bases). Deletions cut 8 bases from V and 2 bases from J, with 14 bases between. Germline V CDR1 and CDR2: SQVTM, ANQGSEA. The length of the CDR3 is 13 residues. The CDR3 loop is CSHVGSATDTQYF. The CDR3 DNA is TGCAGCCATGTAGGGAGCGCCACAGATACGCAGTATTTT.

The V call is TRBV18, the J call TRBJ2-1; 7 positions agree with TRBD2. The CDR3 consists of 13 residues. V shed 1 base and J 9 bases; nucleotides not matched to a gene: 3. Germline loops: CDR1 KGHSH, CDR2 LQKENI. The CDR3 nucleotides read TGTGCCAGCTCACCACAGGGCGGGGGTGAGCAGTTCTTC. It yields the protein CASSPQGGGEQFF.

In this sample, this clone is medium-sized. The chain combines TRBV11-3 with TRBJ2-6; D unclear. CDR1 is SGHNT, CDR2 YENEEA, per germline. With 5 bases removed from V and 1 base from J, the gap between germline ends came to 9 bases. This CDR3 contains 15 residues. The CDR3 protein is CASSMTASGANVLTF. The CDR3 bases are TGTGCCAGCAGCATGACGGCTTCTGGGGCCAACGTCCTGACTTTC.